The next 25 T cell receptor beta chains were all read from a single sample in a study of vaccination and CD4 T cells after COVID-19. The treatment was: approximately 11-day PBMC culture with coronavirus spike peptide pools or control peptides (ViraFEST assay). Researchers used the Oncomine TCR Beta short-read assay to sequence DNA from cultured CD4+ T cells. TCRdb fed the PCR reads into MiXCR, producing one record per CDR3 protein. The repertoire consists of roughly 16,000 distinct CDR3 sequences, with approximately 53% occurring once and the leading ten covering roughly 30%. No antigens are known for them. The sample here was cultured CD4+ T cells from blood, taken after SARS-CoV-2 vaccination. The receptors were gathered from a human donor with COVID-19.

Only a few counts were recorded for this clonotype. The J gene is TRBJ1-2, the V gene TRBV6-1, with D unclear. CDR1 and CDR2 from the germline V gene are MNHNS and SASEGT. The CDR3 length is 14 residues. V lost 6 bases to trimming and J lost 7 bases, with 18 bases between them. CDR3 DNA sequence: TGTGCCAGCAGCCAACTTGGGAGGGAGGGTGGCTACACCTTC. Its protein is CASSQLGREGGYTF.

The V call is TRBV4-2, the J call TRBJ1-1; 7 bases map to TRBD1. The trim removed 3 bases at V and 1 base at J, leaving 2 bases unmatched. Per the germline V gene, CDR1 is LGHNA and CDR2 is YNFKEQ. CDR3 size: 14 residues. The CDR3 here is CASSHDRANTEAFF. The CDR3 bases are TGTGCCAGCAGCCATGACAGGGCGAACACTGAAGCTTTCTTT.

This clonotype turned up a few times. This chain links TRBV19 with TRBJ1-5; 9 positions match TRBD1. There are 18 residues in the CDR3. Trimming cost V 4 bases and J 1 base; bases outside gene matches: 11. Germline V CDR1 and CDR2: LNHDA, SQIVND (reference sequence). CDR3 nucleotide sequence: TGTGCCAGTAGTACCGGGACAGGGAGCGTTAAGAGCAATCAGCCCCAGCATTTT. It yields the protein CASSTGTGSVKSNQPQHF.

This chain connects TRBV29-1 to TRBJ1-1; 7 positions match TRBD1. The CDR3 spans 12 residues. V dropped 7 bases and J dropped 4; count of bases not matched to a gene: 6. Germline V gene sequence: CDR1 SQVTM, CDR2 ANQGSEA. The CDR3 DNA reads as TGCAGCGCTTCGACAGGGAGCACTGAAGCTTTCTTT. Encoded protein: CSASTGSTEAFF.

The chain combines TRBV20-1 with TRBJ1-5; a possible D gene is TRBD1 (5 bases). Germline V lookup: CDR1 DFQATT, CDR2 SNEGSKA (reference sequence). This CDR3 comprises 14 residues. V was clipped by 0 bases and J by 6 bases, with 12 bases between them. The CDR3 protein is CSARDQRGGQPQHF. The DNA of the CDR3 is TGCAGTGCTAGAGATCAGAGGGGAGGTCAGCCCCAGCATTTT.

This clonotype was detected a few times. The CDR3 here is CASSQGTATDTQYF. In nucleotides, the CDR3 is TGTGCCAGCAGCCAGGGGACAGCCACAGATACGCAGTATTTT. V and J are TRBV11-2 and TRBJ2-3, with 7 bases aligning to TRBD1. V lost 5 bases, J lost 2 bases, and 4 bases stayed unmatched. Germline CDR1 is SGHAT and CDR2 is FQNNGV. The CDR3 totals 14 residues. Supplemented by reference TRBV11-2 and TRBJ2-3, the full variable domain reads EAGVAQSPRYKIIEKRQSVAFWCNPISGHATLYWYQQILGQGPKLLIQFQNNGVVDDSQLPKDRFSAERLKGVDSTLKIQPAKLEDSAVYLCASSQGTATDTQYFGPGTRLTVL.

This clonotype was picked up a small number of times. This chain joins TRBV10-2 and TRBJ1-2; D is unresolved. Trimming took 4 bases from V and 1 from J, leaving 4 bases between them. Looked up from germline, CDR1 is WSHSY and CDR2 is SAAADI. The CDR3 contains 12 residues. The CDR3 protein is CASSGLNYGYTF. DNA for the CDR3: TGCGCCAGCAGTGGGCTTAACTATGGCTACACCTTC.

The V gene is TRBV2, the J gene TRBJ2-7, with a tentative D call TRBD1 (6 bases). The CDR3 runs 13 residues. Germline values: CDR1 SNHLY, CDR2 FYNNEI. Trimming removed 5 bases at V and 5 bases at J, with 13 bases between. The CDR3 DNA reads TGTGCCAGCAGTCAACAGGGTGTACACGAGCAGTACTTC. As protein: CASSQQGVHEQYF.

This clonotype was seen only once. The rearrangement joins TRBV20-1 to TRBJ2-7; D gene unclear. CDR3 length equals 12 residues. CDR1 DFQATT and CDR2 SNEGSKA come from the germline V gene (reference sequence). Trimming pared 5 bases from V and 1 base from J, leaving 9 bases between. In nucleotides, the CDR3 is TGCAGTGCTCCCGCCGGATCCTACGAGCAGTACTTC. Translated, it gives CSAPAGSYEQYF.

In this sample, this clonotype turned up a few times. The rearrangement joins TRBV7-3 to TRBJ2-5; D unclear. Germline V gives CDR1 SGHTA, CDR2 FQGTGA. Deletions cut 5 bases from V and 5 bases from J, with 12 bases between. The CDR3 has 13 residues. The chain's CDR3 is CASSIRPAETQYF. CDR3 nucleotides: TGTGCCAGCAGCATAAGGCCGGCGGAGACCCAGTACTTC.

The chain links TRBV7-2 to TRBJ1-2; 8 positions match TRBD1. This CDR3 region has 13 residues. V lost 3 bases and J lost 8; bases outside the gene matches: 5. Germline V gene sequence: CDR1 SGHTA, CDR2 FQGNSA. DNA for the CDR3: TGTGCCAGCAGCTTCAGGACAGGGCACGGCTACACCTTC. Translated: CASSFRTGHGYTF.

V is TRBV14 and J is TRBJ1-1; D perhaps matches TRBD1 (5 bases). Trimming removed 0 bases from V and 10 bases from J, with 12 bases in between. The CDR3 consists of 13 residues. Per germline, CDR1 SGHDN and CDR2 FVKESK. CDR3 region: CASSQDRFGAAFF. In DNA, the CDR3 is TGTGCCAGCAGCCAAGACAGATTCGGGGCAGCTTTCTTT.

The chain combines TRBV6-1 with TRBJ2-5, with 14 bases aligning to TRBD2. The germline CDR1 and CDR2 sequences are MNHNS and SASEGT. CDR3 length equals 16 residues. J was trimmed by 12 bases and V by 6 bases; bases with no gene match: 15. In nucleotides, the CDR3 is TGTGCCAGCAGACGCTCCGGACTAGCGGGGGGCCAACGGGAGTACTTC. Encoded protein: CASRRSGLAGGQREYF.

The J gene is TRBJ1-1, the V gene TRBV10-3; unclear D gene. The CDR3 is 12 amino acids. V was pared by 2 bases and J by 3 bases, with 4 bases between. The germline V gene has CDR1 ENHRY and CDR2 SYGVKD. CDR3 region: CAISEIDTEAFF. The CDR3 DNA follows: TGTGCCATCAGTGAGATCGACACTGAAGCTTTCTTT.

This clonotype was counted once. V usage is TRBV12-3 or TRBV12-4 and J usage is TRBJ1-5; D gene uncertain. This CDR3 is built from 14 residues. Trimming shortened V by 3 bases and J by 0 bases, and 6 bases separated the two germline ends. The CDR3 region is CASSFEGSNQPQHF. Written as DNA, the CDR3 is TGTGCCAGCAGTTTCGAGGGTAGCAATCAGCCCCAGCATTTT.

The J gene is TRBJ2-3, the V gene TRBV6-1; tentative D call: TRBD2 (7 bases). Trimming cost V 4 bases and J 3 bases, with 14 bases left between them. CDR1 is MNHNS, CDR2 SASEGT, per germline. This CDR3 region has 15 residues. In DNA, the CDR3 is TGTGCCAGCAGTGTGGAGGGGGGGGCGACAGATACGCAGTATTTT. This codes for CASSVEGGATDTQYF.

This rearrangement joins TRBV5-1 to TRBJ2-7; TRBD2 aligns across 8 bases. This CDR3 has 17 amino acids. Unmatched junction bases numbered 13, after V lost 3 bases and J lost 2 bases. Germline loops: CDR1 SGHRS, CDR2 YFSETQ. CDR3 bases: TGCGCCAGCAGCTCGGGACTAGAGGCGGTACGGGCCTACGAGCAGTACTTC. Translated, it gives CASSSGLEAVRAYEQYF.

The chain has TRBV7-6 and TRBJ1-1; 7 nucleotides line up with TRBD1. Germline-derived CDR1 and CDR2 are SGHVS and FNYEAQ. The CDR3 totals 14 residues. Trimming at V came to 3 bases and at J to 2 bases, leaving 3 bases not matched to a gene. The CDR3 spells CASSLRQGNTEAFF. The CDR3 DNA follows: TGTGCCAGCAGCTTGAGACAGGGTAACACTGAAGCTTTCTTT.

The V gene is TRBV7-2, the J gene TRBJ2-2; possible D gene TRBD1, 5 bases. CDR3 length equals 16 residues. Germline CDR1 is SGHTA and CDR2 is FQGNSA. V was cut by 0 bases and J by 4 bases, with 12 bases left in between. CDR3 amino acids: CASSLAAQGPTGELFF. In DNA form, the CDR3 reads TGTGCCAGCAGCTTAGCGGCCCAGGGCCCCACCGGGGAGCTGTTTTTT.

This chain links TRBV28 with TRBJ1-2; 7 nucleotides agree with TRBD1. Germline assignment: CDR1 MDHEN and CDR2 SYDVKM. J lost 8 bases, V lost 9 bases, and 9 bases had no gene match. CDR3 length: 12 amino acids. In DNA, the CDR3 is TGTGCCAGTAAAAAGGGGGCGAAGGGCTACACCTTC. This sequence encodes CASKKGAKGYTF.

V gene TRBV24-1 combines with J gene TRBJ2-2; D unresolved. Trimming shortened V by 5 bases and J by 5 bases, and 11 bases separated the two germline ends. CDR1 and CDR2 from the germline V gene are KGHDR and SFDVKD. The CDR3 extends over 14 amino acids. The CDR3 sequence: CATSAPQATGELFF. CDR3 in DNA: TGTGCCACCAGTGCCCCACAAGCGACCGGGGAGCTGTTTTTT.

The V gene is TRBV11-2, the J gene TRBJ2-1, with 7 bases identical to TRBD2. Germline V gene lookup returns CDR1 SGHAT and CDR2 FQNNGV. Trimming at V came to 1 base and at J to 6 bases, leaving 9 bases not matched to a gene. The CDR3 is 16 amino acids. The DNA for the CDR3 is TGTGCCAGCAGCTTAGTTCGGCTAGGGAGGGGCAATGAGCAGTTCTTC. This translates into CASSLVRLGRGNEQFF.

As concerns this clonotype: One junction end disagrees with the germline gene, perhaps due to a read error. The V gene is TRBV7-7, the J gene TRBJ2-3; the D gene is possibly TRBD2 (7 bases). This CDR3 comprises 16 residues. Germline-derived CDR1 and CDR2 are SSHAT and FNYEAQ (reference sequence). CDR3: CASSSYSGGAADTQYF. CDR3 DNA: TGTGCTAGCAGCTCTTATTCGGGGGGCGCAGCAGATACGCAGTATTTT.

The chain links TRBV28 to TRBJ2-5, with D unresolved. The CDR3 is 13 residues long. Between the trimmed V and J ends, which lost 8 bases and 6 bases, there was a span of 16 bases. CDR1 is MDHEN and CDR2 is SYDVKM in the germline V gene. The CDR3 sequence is CASDASNGQTQYF. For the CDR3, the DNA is TGTGCCAGCGATGCTTCGAACGGGCAGACCCAGTACTTC.

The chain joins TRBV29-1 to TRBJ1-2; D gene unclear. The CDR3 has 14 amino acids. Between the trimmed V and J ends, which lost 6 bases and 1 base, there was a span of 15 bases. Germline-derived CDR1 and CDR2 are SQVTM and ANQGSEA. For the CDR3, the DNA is TGCAGCGTAAACCCGCCTGGGGATAACTATGGCTACACCTTC. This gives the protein CSVNPPGDNYGYTF. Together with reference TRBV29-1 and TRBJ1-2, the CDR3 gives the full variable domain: SAVISQKPSRDICQRGTSLTIQCQVDSQVTMMFWYRQQPGQSLTLIATANQGSEATYESGFVIDKFPISRPNLTFSTLTVSNMSPEDSSIYLCSVNPPGDNYGYTFGSGTRLTVV.